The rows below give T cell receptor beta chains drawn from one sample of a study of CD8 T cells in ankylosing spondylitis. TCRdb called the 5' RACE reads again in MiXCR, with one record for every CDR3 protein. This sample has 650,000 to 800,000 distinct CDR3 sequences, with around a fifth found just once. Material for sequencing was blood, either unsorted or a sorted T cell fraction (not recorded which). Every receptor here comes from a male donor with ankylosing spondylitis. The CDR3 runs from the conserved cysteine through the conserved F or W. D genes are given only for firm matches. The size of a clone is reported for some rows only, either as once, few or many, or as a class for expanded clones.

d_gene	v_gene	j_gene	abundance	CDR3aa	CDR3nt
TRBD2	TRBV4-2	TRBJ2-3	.	CASSQVSSGRADTQYF	TGTGCCAGCAGCCAAGTCTCTAGCGGGAGGGCAGATACGCAGTATTTT
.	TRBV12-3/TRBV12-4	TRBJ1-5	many	CASSLTGNFGQPQHF	TGTGCCAGCAGTTTAACAGGGAATTTTGGTCAGCCCCAGCATTTT
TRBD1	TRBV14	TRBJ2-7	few	CASSQGGQPTYEQYF	TGTGCCAGCAGCCAAGGGGGACAGCCGACCTACGAGCAGTACTTC
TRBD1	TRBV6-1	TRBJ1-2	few	CASTLSGTGTYGYTF	TGTGCCAGCACCCTTTCCGGGACAGGAACCTATGGCTACACCTTC
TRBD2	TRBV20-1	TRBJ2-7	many	CSVSRLAGAYYEQYF	TGCAGTGTTTCGCGGCTAGCGGGAGCTTACTACGAGCAGTACTTC
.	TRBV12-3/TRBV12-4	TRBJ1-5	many	CASRPTGNSNQPQHF	TGTGCCAGCAGACCTACAGGGAATAGCAATCAGCCCCAGCATTTT
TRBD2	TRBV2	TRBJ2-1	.	CASSRLAGGGEQFF	TGTGCCAGCAGTAGACTAGCGGGGGGTGGAGAGCAGTTCTTC
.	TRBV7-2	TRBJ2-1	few	CASSLARDHNEQFF	TGTGCCAGCAGCTTAGCGCGGGACCACAATGAGCAGTTCTTC
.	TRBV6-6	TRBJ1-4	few	CASNSVNEKLFF	TGTGCCAGCAACAGCGTTAATGAAAAACTGTTTTTT
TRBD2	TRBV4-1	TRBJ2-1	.	CASSPPVVSGSNEQFF	TGCGCCAGCAGCCCTCCAGTAGTTAGCGGGAGTAATGAGCAGTTCTTC
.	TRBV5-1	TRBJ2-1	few	CASSLASRGNNEQFF	TGCGCCAGCAGCTTGGCGTCTAGAGGGAACAATGAGCAGTTCTTC
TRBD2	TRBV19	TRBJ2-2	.	CASTGRLAKTGELFF	TGTGCCAGTACTGGGAGACTAGCGAAAACCGGGGAGCTGTTTTTT
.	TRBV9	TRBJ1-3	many	CASSSPRTEIGNTIYF	TGTGCCAGCAGCTCCCCCCGGACAGAAATTGGAAACACCATATATTTT
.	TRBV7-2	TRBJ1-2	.	CASSPSLSYGYTF	TGTGCCAGCAGCCCCAGTCTTAGCTATGGCTACACCTTC
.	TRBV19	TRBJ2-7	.	CASSIDMSHYEQYF	TGTGCCAGTAGTATAGATATGAGTCACTACGAGCAGTACTTC
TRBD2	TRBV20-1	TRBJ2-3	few	CSALAGVDTQYF	TGCAGTGCTCTAGCGGGAGTGGATACGCAGTATTTT
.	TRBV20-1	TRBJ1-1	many	CSAPTPGGVNTEAFF	TGCAGTGCCCCCACCCCGGGGGGTGTGAACACTGAAGCTTTCTTT
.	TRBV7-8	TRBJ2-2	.	CASNPSTGELFF	TGTGCCAGCAACCCGAGCACCGGGGAGCTGTTTTTT
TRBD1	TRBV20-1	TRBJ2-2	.	CSARAQGAVTGELFF	TGCAGTGCTAGAGCACAGGGGGCGGTCACCGGGGAGCTGTTTTTT
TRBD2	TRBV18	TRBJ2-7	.	CASSPSSGISGEQYF	TGTGCCAGCTCACCAAGCAGCGGGATATCGGGCGAGCAGTACTTC
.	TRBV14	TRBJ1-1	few	CASSPIAGFHTEAFF	TGTGCCAGCAGCCCTATAGCGGGGTTTCACACTGAAGCTTTCTTT
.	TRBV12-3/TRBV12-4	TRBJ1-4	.	CASSLSDRGWEKLFF	TGTGCCAGCAGTTTATCAGACCGGGGGTGGGAAAAACTGTTTTTT
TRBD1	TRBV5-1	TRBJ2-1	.	CASSRQGYNEQFF	TGCGCCAGCAGCAGACAGGGCTACAATGAGCAGTTCTTC
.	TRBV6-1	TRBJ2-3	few	CASRGLTSTDTQYF	TGTGCCAGCCGGGGGTTGACTAGCACAGATACGCAGTATTTT
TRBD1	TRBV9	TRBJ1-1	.	CASSVGGTGATEAFF	TGTGCCAGCAGCGTCGGTGGGACAGGGGCCACTGAAGCTTTCTTT
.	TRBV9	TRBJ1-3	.	CASSNSPGQTGNTIYF	TGTGCCAGCAGCAATTCCCCTGGACAAACTGGAAACACCATATATTTT
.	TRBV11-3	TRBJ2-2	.	CASSLDRDTGELFF	TGTGCCAGCAGCTTAGATCGCGACACCGGGGAGCTGTTTTTT
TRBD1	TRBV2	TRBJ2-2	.	CASSTGVGGELFF	TGTGCCAGCAGTACAGGGGTCGGCGGGGAGCTGTTTTTT
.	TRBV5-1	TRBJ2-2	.	CASSLTVPNTGELFF	TGCGCCAGCAGCTTGACAGTACCGAACACCGGGGAGCTGTTTTTT
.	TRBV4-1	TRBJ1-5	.	CASSQGDKDNQPQHF	TGCGCCAGCAGCCAGGGGGACAAGGATAATCAGCCCCAGCATTTT
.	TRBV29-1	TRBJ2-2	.	CGTRFTGELFF	TGCGGAACACGGTTCACCGGGGAGCTGTTTTTT
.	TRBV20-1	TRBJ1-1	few	CSASGPGYPEAFF	TGCAGTGCTAGCGGCCCAGGGTACCCTGAAGCTTTCTTT